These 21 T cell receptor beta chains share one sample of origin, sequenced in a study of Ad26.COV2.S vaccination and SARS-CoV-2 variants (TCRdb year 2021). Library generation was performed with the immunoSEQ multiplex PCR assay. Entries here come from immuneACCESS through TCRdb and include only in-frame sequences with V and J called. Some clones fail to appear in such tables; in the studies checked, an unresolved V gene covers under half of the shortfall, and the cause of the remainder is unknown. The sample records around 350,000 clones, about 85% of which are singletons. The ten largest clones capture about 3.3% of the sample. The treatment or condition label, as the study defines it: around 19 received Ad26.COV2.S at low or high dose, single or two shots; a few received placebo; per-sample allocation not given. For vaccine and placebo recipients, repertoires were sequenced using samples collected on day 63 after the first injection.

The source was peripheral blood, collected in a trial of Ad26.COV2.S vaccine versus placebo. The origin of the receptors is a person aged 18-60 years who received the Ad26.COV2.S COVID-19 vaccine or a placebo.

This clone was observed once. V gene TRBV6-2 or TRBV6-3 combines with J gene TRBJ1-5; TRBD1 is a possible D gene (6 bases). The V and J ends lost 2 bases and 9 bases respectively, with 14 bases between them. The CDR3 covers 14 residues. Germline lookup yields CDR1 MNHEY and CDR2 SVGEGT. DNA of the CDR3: TGTGCCAGCAGTTACGCAGGGAGAGGGGGGCCCCAGCATTTT. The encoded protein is CASSYAGRGGPQHF.

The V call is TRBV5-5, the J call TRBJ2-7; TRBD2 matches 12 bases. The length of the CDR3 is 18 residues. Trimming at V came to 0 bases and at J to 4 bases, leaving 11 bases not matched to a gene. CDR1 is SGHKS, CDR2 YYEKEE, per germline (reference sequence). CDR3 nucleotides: TGTGCCAGCAGCTTGGCCCCTAGCGGGAGGGCCCTTCTGTACGAGCAGTACTTC. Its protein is CASSLAPSGRALLYEQYF. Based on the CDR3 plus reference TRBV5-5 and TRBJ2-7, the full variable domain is DAGVTQSPTHLIKTRGQQVTLRCSPISGHKSVSWYQQVLGQGPQFIFQYYEKEERGRGNFPDRFSARQFPNYSSELNVNALLLGDSALYLCASSLAPSGRALLYEQYFGPGTRLTVT.

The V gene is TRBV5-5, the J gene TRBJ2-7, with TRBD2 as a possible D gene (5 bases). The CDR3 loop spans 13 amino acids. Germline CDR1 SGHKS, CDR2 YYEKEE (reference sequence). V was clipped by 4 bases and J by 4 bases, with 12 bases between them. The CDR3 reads CASSVAPQYEQYF. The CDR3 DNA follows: TGTGCCAGCAGCGTAGCGCCGCAGTACGAGCAGTACTTC.

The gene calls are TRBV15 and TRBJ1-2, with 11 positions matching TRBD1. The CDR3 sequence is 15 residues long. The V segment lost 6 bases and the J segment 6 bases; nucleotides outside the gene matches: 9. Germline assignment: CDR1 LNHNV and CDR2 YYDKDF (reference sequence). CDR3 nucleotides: TGTGCCACCAGTCCTGGTGGGACAGGGGGAAATGGCTACACCTTC. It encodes CATSPGGTGGNGYTF.

This CDR3 reads CASKEQGPTNEKLFF. CDR3 coding DNA: TGTGCCAGCAAGGAGCAGGGTCCAACTAATGAAAAACTGTTTTTT. The chain uses TRBV25-1 and TRBJ1-4, with D perhaps TRBD1 (5 bases). Trimming shortened V by 7 bases and J by 0 bases, and 12 bases separated the two germline ends. CDR1 is MGHDK, CDR2 SYGVNS, per germline. This CDR3 spans 15 amino acids.

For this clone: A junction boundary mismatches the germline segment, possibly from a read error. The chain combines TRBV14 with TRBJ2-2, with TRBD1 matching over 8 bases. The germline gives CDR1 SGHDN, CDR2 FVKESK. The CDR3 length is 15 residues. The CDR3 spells CASSEDRGFFGELFF. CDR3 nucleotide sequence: TGTGCCAGCAGCGAAGACAGGGGTTTTTTCGGGGAGCTGTTTTTT.

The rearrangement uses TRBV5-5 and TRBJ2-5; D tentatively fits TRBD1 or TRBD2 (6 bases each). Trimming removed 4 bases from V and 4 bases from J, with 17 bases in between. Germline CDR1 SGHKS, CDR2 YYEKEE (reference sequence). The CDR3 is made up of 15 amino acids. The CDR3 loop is CASSLPGGLGETQYF. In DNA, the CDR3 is TGTGCCAGCAGCCTCCCTGGGGGGCTGGGAGAGACCCAGTACTTC.

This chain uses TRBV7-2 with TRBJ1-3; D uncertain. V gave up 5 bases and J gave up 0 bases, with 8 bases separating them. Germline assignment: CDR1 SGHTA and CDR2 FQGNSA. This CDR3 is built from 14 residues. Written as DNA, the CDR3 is TGTGCCAGCAGCACGGCCCTCTCTGGAAACACCATATATTTT. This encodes CASSTALSGNTIYF.

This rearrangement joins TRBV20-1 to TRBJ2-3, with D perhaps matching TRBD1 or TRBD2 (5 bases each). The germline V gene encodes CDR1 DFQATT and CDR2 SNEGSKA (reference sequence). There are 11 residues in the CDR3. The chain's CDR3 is CRGEGADTQYF. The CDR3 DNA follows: TGCAGGGGAGAAGGGGCAGATACGCAGTATTTT.

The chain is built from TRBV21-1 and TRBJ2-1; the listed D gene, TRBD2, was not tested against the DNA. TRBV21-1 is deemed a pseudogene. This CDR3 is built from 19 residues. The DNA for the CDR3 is TGTGCCAGCAGCAAAGTCCCGGTTTGCTCCGGCGGGGGTTACAATGAGCAGTTCTTC. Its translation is CASSKVPVCSGGGYNEQFF.

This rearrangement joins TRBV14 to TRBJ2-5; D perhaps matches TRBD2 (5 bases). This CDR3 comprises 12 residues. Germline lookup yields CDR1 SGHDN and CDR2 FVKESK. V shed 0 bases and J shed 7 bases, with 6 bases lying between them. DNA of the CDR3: TGTGCCAGCAGCCAAGAAGGGAGGACCCAGTACTTC. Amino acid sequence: CASSQEGRTQYF.

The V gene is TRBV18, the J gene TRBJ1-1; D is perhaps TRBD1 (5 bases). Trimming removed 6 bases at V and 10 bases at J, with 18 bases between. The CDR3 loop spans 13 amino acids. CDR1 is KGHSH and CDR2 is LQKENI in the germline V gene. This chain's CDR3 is CASSSGVREGAFF. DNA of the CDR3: TGTGCCAGCTCGAGTGGGGTCAGGGAGGGAGCTTTCTTT.

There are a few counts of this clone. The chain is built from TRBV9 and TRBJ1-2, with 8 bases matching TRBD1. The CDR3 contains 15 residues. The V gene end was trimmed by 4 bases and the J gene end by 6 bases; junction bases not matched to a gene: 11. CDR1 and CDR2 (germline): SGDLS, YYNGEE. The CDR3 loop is CASSRTGGGLNGYTF. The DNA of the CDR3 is TGTGCCAGCAGCAGAACAGGGGGTGGTTTGAATGGCTACACCTTC. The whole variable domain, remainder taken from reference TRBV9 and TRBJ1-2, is DSGVTQTPKHLITATGQRVTLRCSPRSGDLSVYWYQQSLDQGLQFLIQYYNGEERAKGNILERFSAQQFPDLHSELNLSSLELGDSALYFCASSRTGGGLNGYTFGSGTRLTVV.

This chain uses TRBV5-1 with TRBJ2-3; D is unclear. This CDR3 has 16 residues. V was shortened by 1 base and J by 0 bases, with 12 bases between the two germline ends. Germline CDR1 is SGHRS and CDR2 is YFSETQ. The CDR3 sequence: CASSLTVAASTDTQYF. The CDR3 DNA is TGCGCCAGCAGCTTGACAGTGGCGGCTAGCACAGATACGCAGTATTTT.

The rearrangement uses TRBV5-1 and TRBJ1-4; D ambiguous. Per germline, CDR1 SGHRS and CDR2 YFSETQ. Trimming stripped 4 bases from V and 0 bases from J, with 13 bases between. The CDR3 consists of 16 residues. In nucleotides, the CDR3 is TGCGCCAGCAGCCAGACTACGGTTGCAACTAATGAAAAACTGTTTTTT. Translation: CASSQTTVATNEKLFF. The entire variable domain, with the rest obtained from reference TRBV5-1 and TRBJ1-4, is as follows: KAGVTQTPRYLIKTRGQQVTLSCSPISGHRSVSWYQQTPGQGLQFLFEYFSETQRNKGNFPGRFSGRQFSNSRSEMNVSTLELGDSALYLCASSQTTVATNEKLFFGSGTQLSVL.

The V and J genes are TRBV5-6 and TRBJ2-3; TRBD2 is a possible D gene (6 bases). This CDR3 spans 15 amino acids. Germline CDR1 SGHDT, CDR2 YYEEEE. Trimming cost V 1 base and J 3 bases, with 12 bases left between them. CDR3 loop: CASSLPSVTTDTQYF. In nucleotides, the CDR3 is TGTGCCAGCAGCTTGCCTAGCGTCACAACAGATACGCAGTATTTT. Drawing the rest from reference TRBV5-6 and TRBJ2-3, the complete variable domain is DAGVTQSPTHLIKTRGQQVTLRCSPKSGHDTVSWYQQALGQGPQFIFQYYEEEERQRGNFPDRFSGHQFPNYSSELNVNALLLGDSALYLCASSLPSVTTDTQYFGPGTRLTVL.

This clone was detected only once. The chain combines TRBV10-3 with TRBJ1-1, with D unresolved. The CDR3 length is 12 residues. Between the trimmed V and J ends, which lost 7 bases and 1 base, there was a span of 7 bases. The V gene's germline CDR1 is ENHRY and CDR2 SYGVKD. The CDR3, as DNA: TGTGCCATCAAGAACGGGAACACTGAAGCTTTCTTT. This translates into CAIKNGNTEAFF.

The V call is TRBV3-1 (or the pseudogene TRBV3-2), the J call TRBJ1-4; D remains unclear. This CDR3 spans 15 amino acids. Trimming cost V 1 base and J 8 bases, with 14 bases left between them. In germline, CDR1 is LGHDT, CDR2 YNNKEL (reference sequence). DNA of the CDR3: TGTGCCAGCAGCCAAGGGGGTCCGGGCGAAGAAAAACTGTTTTTT. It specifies CASSQGGPGEEKLFF.

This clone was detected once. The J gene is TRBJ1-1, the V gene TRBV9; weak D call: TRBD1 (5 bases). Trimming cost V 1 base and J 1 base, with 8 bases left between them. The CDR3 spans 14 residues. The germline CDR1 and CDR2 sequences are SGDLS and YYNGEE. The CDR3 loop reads CASSVQGANTEAFF. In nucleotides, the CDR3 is TGTGCCAGCAGCGTACAGGGAGCGAACACTGAAGCTTTCTTT.

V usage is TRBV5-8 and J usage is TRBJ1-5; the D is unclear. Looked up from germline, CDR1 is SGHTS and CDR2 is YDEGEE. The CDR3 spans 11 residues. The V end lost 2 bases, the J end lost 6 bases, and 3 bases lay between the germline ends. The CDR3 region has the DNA TGTGCCAGCAGCTTAGGTCAGCCCCAGCATTTT. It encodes CASSLGQPQHF.

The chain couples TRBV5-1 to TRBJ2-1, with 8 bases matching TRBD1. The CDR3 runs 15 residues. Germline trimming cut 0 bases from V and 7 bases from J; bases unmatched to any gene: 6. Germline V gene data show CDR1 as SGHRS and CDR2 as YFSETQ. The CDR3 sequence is CASSLAVTGVNEQFF. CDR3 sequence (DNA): TGCGCCAGCAGCTTGGCCGTGACAGGGGTTAATGAGCAGTTCTTC.